This T cell receptor beta chain stems from a study of T cell responses to AZD1222 COVID-19 vaccine. A word on this clone: Its antigen remains unknown.

Sequencing used immunoSEQ multiplex PCR; TCRdb keeps in-frame clones, though not all of them. The table includes some 150,000 clones, under 95% detected once. V lost 1 base, J lost 3 bases, and 6 bases lay in between. The germline V gene has CDR1 SGHTA and CDR2 FQGTGA. The CDR3 runs to 13 residues. The study's findings and limits: Spike as a whole was targeted by vaccine-associated CD4 TCRs, dominant at 160-218 and 743-854. Clonal diversity was possibly underestimated, and the donors were mostly white British, with more females.

This clonotype was sampled from an adult in good health. This chain uses TRBV7-3 with TRBJ1-1; unclear D gene. The sequencing here drew on peripheral blood, taken on day 0 of AZD1222 vaccination. DNA for the CDR3: TGTGCCAGCAGCTTAAACATGCACACTGAAGCTTTCTTT. This encodes CASSLNMHTEAFF.